Following are 8 T cell receptor beta chains from one sample sequenced in a study of blood T cell repertoires in COVID-19. The protocol was immunoSEQ multiplex PCR, while the TCRdb copy is restricted to in-frame clones and leaves out a portion. The sample has more than 150,000 clones, around four fifths seen once; the top ten hold around 11%. The sequenced material came from PBMCs or T cells enriched from blood (not recorded which). The receptors were gathered from a man aged 35-49 years who had recovered from COVID-19.

The chain recombines TRBV5-1 with TRBJ2-7, with 8 positions matching TRBD1. The J segment lost 4 bases and the V segment lost 4 bases, leaving 10 bases of the junction unmatched. In germline, CDR1 is SGHRS, CDR2 YFSETQ. This CDR3 spans 15 amino acids. The CDR3 bases are TGCGCCAGCAGCAACGGACAGGGTTACGAGTACGAGCAGTACTTC. Residues: CASSNGQGYEYEQYF.

The chain combines TRBV7-3 with TRBJ2-2; the match to TRBD1 covers 8 bases. The CDR3 is made up of 15 amino acids. After removal of 3 bases from V and 1 base from J, the junction contained 1 base not matched to a gene. The germline CDR1 and CDR2 sequences are SGHTA and FQGTGA. CDR3 amino acids: CASSLGQENTGELFF. CDR3 in DNA: TGTGCCAGCAGCTTGGGACAGGAGAACACCGGGGAGCTGTTTTTT.

The genes are TRBV2 and TRBJ2-5, with D possibly matching TRBD1 (5 bases). CDR1 and CDR2 (germline): SNHLY, FYNNEI. Trimming took 7 bases from V and 3 from J, leaving 6 bases between them. There are 11 residues in the CDR3. The CDR3 region is CASKQEETQYF. The CDR3 nucleotides are TGTGCCAGCAAACAGGAAGAGACCCAGTACTTC.

This clone was observed once. This chain connects TRBV29-1 to TRBJ1-1; D might be TRBD1 (5 bases). Germline CDR1 SQVTM, CDR2 ANQGSEA. Trimming removed 2 bases from V and 10 bases from J, with 23 bases in between. The CDR3 covers 15 residues. The CDR3 protein is CSVERWVLGGRIAFF. The CDR3, as DNA: TGCAGCGTTGAAAGGTGGGTTCTCGGGGGACGGATAGCTTTCTTT.

V is TRBV2 and J is TRBJ2-5; maybe TRBD2 (5 bases). From germline, CDR1 is SNHLY and CDR2 FYNNEI. The CDR3 has 14 residues. V shed 5 bases and J shed 5 bases, with 15 bases lying between them. The CDR3: CASSPGSPGETQYF. In nucleotides, the CDR3 is TGTGCCAGCAGTCCGGGATCCCCTGGCGAGACCCAGTACTTC.

This clone was counted a single time. The genes are TRBV6-5 and TRBJ1-5; TRBD1 is a possible D gene (5 bases). CDR3 size: 15 residues. The germline V gene encodes CDR1 MNHEY and CDR2 SVGAGI. Trimming removed 6 bases at V and 6 bases at J, with 18 bases between. In DNA, the CDR3 is TGTGCCAGCAGGGAGGGACGGAGTGGGGTTCAGCCCCAGCATTTT. Residues: CASREGRSGVQPQHF.

The gene calls are TRBV19 and TRBJ2-6, with 9 positions matching TRBD1. Germline CDR1 is LNHDA and CDR2 is SQIVND (reference sequence). The CDR3 is made up of 19 amino acids. With 5 bases clipped from V and 0 bases from J, the junction kept 11 bases outside the gene matches. In nucleotides, the CDR3 is TGTGCCAGTAGTGCAAGGTGGGGACAGGGCTTCTCTGGGGCCAACGTCCTGACTTTC. Its protein is CASSARWGQGFSGANVLTF. Based on the CDR3 plus reference TRBV19 and TRBJ2-6, the full variable domain is DGGITQSPKYLFRKEGQNVTLSCEQNLNHDAMYWYRQDPGQGLRLIYYSQIVNDFQKGDIAEGYSVSREKKESFPLTVTSAQKNPTAFYLCASSARWGQGFSGANVLTFGAGSRLTVL.

The chain couples TRBV19 to TRBJ1-3, with D uncertain. V lost 6 bases and J 1 base, leaving 16 bases between the germline ends. The CDR3 has 16 residues. The germline V gene encodes CDR1 LNHDA and CDR2 SQIVND (reference sequence). This CDR3 reads CASSAHPPGSGNTIYF. The CDR3, as DNA: TGTGCCAGTAGCGCCCATCCACCAGGATCTGGAAACACCATATATTTT. Full variable domain (outside the CDR3, taken from reference TRBV19 and TRBJ1-3): DGGITQSPKYLFRKEGQNVTLSCEQNLNHDAMYWYRQDPGQGLRLIYYSQIVNDFQKGDIAEGYSVSREKKESFPLTVTSAQKNPTAFYLCASSAHPPGSGNTIYFGEGSWLTVV.